This T cell receptor beta chain comes out of a study of blood T cell repertoires in COVID-19 (dated by TCRdb to 2019 to 2021). Background on the whole study: Samples covering the acute and convalescent phases of COVID-19 were provided by collaborators in the United States, Italy and Spain. Where available, HLA class I and class II types were taken from metadata supplied by the sample provider and were not determined by assay-based typing. The repertoires were released in a freely available public database intended as a resource for research on the immune response to SARS-CoV-2. Deeply sampled blood TCRbeta repertoires from subjects exposed to, actively infected with, or recovered from COVID-19 were included in the dataset. The prospective study material was composed of cDNA or gDNA derived from T cells, B-cell-depleted T cells, or PBMCs. The sample metadata nearly always contained a de-identified subject ID, COVID-19 status, age in years and sex. The samples were drawn from two sources: the first 160 participants of the ongoing ImmuneRACE study, and fewer than 1,500 subjects contributed by 6 global collaborators. Broader findings and caveats from the paper: The amount of clinical and demographic metadata varied by source and participant and was provided uncurated.

Points on this clone: What antigen it recognizes has not been identified. It has no much larger one-base neighbor in the sample; base qualities were not kept.

V sheds 7 bases and J sheds 0 bases, leaving 13 bases between their ends. Spanning cysteine to phenylalanine, the CDR3 consists of 14 amino acids. Of the read, only the CDR3 DNA is kept; its 42 bases are in frame from base 1. From the germline V gene, CDR1 is MRHNA and CDR2 is SNTAGT. TCRbeta CDR3 regions were amplified from genomic DNA by means of the immunoSEQ Assay, a bias-controlled multiplex PCR. Per the authors' processing: Nucleated cell counts per sample were estimated from amplification of reference gene primers within the assay. To quantify the absolute abundance of each unique TCRbeta CDR3 rearrangement, sequence reads were collapsed and filtered. For each sample, productive Simpson clonality was calculated by taking the square root of Simpson's diversity index across productive rearrangements. TCRdb carries this immuneACCESS record with in-frame sequences only. Its versions omit some clonotypes, under half of them owing to an unresolved V gene in the studies checked, with the rest unexplained. V, J and clone size are those of that table, while D and trimming were read from the DNA. This sample has hundreds of thousands of clones in its table, and 70% to 90% of those were observed once. The ten top clones hold around 7.8% of the sample.

A second Seattle source provided samples from volunteer blood donors who had recovered from COVID-19. Collaborating institutions collected whole blood in K2EDTA tubes following their own protocols. For TCRbeta analysis, collaborators shipped samples in one of three forms: frozen whole blood, isolated PBMCs, or DNA extracted from either of those sample types. The sequence was obtained from a woman aged 45-65 years who had recovered from COVID-19. Here the chain combines TRBV6-4 and TRBJ2-7; TRBD1 might be the D gene, on 5 matching bases. Sample: peripheral blood. For the CDR3, the sequence is CASNRRGCSYEQYF. The DNA sequence is TGTGCCAGCAATCGAAGGGGATGCTCCTACGAGCAGTACTTC.